The 18 T cell receptor beta chains presented below share a single source sample, sequenced in a study of blood T cell repertoires in COVID-19. Sequencing used immunoSEQ multiplex PCR; TCRdb keeps in-frame clones, though not all of them. The top ten hold less than 50% of the sample, which has some 150,000 clones, roughly 80% seen once. Material: peripheral blood. The receptors were sampled from a human donor in a cohort sampled during active COVID-19.

The chain is built from TRBV5-1 and TRBJ2-1, with a tentative D call TRBD1 (6 bases). V was cut by 0 bases and J by 7 bases, with 11 bases left in between. Germline V gene sequence: CDR1 SGHRS, CDR2 YFSETQ. The CDR3 has 14 amino acids. This CDR3 is CASSLGQANNEQFF. Written as DNA, the CDR3 is TGCGCCAGCAGCTTGGGACAGGCTAATAATGAGCAGTTCTTC.

CDR3: CASSYGQMNTEAFF. The CDR3 region has the DNA TGTGCCAGCAGTTACGGACAGATGAACACTGAAGCTTTCTTT. The chain employs TRBV6-5 and TRBJ1-1, with D possibly TRBD1 on 6 matching bases. The CDR3 runs to 14 residues. The germline V and J ends were trimmed by 2 bases and 0 bases, with 7 bases remaining between them. CDR1 and CDR2 from the germline V gene are MNHEY and SVGAGI.

The V and J genes are TRBV11-3 and TRBJ1-1; a weak D match, TRBD1 (6 bases). The CDR3 loop spans 14 amino acids. V was pared by 5 bases and J by 1 base, with 11 bases between. Germline assignment: CDR1 SGHNT and CDR2 YENEEA. The CDR3 DNA sequence: TGTGCCAGCAGCACCCAACAGGGGAACACTGAAGCTTTCTTT. Translating it yields CASSTQQGNTEAFF.

This rearrangement joins TRBV7-2 to TRBJ2-7; possibly TRBD2 for D (6 bases). CDR1 and CDR2 from the germline V gene are SGHTA and FQGNSA. V lost 6 bases to trimming and J lost 2 bases, with 14 bases between them. The CDR3 loop spans 14 amino acids. DNA of the CDR3: TGTGCCAGCAGTTCCTCCGGGAGAACCTACGAGCAGTACTTC. Encoded protein: CASSSSGRTYEQYF.

This clone was seen a single time. CDR3 region: CASSQRLGQQYF. CDR3 DNA sequence: TGTGCCAGCAGCCAGCGGCTCGGACAGCAGTACTTC. This chain joins TRBV12-3 or TRBV12-4 and TRBJ2-5; a weak D match, TRBD1 (6 bases). The ends were cut back, 6 bases at V and 11 bases at J, with 16 bases in the middle. This CDR3 has 12 amino acids.

This clone was detected only a few times. The rearrangement uses TRBV19 and TRBJ2-1; D possibly corresponds to TRBD2 (6 bases). This CDR3 is built from 17 residues. Deletions cut 1 base from V and 4 bases from J, with 17 bases between. Germline assignment: CDR1 LNHDA and CDR2 SQIVND (reference sequence). The CDR3 DNA sequence: TGTGCCAGTAGTATAGGCGTGGAGGGACCCTATTACAATGAGCAGTTCTTC. Translating gives CASSIGVEGPYYNEQFF.

The chain combines TRBV4-1 with TRBJ1-1; D is unclear. V was clipped by 4 bases and J by 7 bases, with 13 bases between them. This CDR3 region has 13 residues. CDR1 is MGHRA and CDR2 is YSYEKL in the germline V gene. The CDR3 loop is CASSRAGVIEAFF. CDR3 bases: TGCGCCAGCAGCCGAGCAGGCGTGATTGAAGCTTTCTTT.

This sequence joins TRBV7-2 and TRBJ1-2; D is ambiguous. Trimming took off 5 bases at V and 8 bases at J, with 9 bases between the two ends. The CDR3 consists of 11 residues. In germline, CDR1 is SGHTA, CDR2 FQGNSA. The CDR3 DNA follows: TGTGCCAGCAGCCGCTCGGGGGGCTACACCTTC. Protein: CASSRSGGYTF.

This clone was seen more than once but under ten times. The sample holds other DNA sequences that translate to the same CDR3. J is TRBJ1-1 and V is TRBV6-5, with D possibly TRBD1 on 6 matching bases. CDR1 is MNHEY, CDR2 SVGAGI, per germline. Trimming removed 5 bases from V and 0 bases from J, with 10 bases in between. This CDR3 is 14 amino acids long. This chain's CDR3 is CASSRDRMNTEAFF. The CDR3 region has the DNA TGTGCCAGCAGTAGAGACAGGATGAACACTGAAGCTTTCTTT.

The chain links TRBV28 to TRBJ1-2; D not certain. The germline V gene encodes CDR1 MDHEN and CDR2 SYDVKM. This CDR3 is built from 14 residues. Trimming removed 2 bases from V and 2 bases from J, with 9 bases in between. The CDR3 sequence is CASSLIGLNYGYTF. CDR3 DNA: TGTGCCAGCAGTTTAATCGGACTCAACTATGGCTACACCTTC.

This clone came up once. This chain uses TRBV28 with TRBJ2-1; D remains unclear. The germline V and J ends were trimmed by 11 bases and 1 base, with 12 bases remaining between them. CDR1 and CDR2 (germline): MDHEN, SYDVKM. The CDR3 sequence is 13 residues long. The CDR3 bases are TGTGCCTCTTCCGGTGGTTCCTACAATGAGCAGTTCTTC. Amino acid sequence: CASSGGSYNEQFF.

This clone appeared once. V and J are TRBV19 and TRBJ2-4; a weak D match, TRBD2 (6 bases). The germline gives CDR1 LNHDA, CDR2 SQIVND (reference sequence). V dropped 5 bases and J dropped 0 bases, with 14 bases sitting between them. The CDR3 loop spans 16 amino acids. The CDR3 spells CASSSWTGEAKNIQYF. CDR3 nucleotides: TGTGCCAGTAGTTCATGGACGGGAGAAGCCAAAAACATTCAGTACTTC.

The V gene is TRBV24-1, the J gene TRBJ1-2, with 7 bases matching TRBD1. The CDR3 covers 13 residues. V dropped 2 bases and J dropped 8; count of bases not matched to a gene: 4. Per the germline V gene, CDR1 is KGHDR and CDR2 is SFDVKD. The DNA of the CDR3 is TGTGCCACCAGTGATTCGACAGGGCGAGGCTACACCTTC. The encoded protein is CATSDSTGRGYTF.

CDR3 coding DNA: TGTGCCAGCAGCATGGGGACAGGGGGTGTAGATACGCAGTATTTT. Protein sequence: CASSMGTGGVDTQYF. The V call is TRBV7-3, the J call TRBJ2-3; 11 bases fit TRBD1. The CDR3 runs 15 residues. Germline CDR1 SGHTA, CDR2 FQGTGA. V gave up 5 bases and J gave up 5 bases; unmatched junction bases: 6.

V usage is TRBV10-3 and J usage is TRBJ1-3; 7 bases map to TRBD1. With 7 bases clipped from V and 3 bases from J, the junction kept 3 bases outside the gene matches. From germline, CDR1 is ENHRY and CDR2 SYGVKD. The CDR3 loop spans 13 amino acids. DNA for the CDR3: TGTGCCATCAAAGGGGACAGTGGAAACACCATATATTTT. Its translation is CAIKGDSGNTIYF.

This sequence joins TRBV28 and TRBJ2-1; 12 nucleotides match TRBD2. This CDR3 is built from 18 residues. V gave up 4 bases and J gave up 8 bases; unmatched junction bases: 15. Germline CDR1 MDHEN, CDR2 SYDVKM. Written as DNA, the CDR3 is TGTGCCAGCAGTTCTCCCAGTCCGGGACTAGCGGGTTTTTATGAGCAGTTCTTC. Translating gives CASSSPSPGLAGFYEQFF.

This chain links TRBV7-2 with TRBJ1-5; D is unresolved. Trimming cost V 5 bases and J 11 bases, with 16 bases left between them. This CDR3 comprises 13 residues. Germline V gene sequence: CDR1 SGHTA, CDR2 FQGNSA. The CDR3 DNA follows: TGTGCCAGCAGCCCCCAACCTCCTGGAGCCCAGCATTTT. It specifies CASSPQPPGAQHF. The variable domain in full, completed from reference TRBV7-2 and TRBJ1-5, reads GAGVSQSPSNKVTEKGKDVELRCDPISGHTALYWYRQSLGQGLEFLIYFQGNSAPDKSGLPSDRFSAERTGGSVSTLTIQRTQQEDSAVYLCASSPQPPGAQHFGDGTRLSIL.

V is TRBV7-7 and J is TRBJ2-1; 7 bases are a match to TRBD2. With 4 bases clipped from V and 7 bases from J, the junction kept 7 bases outside the gene matches. Germline V gene lookup returns CDR1 SSHAT and CDR2 FNYEAQ (reference sequence). The CDR3 covers 14 residues. The CDR3 here is CASSSLGLVNEQFF. The CDR3 DNA reads as TGTGCCAGCAGCTCACTTGGACTAGTTAATGAGCAGTTCTTC.